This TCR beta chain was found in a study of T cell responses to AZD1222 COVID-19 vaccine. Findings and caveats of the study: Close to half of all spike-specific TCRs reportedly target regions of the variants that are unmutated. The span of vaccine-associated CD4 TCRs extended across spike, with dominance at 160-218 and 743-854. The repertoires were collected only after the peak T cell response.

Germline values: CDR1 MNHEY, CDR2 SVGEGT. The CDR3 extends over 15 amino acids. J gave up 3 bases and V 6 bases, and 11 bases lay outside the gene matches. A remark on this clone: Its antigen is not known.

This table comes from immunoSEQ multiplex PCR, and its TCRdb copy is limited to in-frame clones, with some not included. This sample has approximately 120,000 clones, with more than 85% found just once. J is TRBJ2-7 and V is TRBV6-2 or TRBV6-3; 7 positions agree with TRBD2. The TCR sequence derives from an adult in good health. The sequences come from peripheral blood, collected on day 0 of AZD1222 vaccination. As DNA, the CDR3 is TGTGCCAGCAGCCGTGAGCCGGGGGGTCGCTACGAGCAGTACTTC. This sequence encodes CASSREPGGRYEQYF.